This T cell receptor (beta chain) was obtained from a study of T cell changes during pregnancy in multiple sclerosis. TCRdb keeps only in-frame clones here, not all; method: immunoSEQ multiplex PCR. The table records about 41,000 clones, 80% to 90% of them present only once. This clone occurred once. V was pared by 6 bases and J by 2 bases, with 14 bases of the junction left unmatched. The CDR3 sequence is 17 residues long. The germline V gene encodes CDR1 LNHDA and CDR2 SQIVND (reference sequence). Sequencing was performed on CD4+ T cells from peripheral blood mononuclear cells, taken in the first trimester of pregnancy. The source of this sequence is a female donor with multiple sclerosis, enrolled in a pregnancy study. J is TRBJ2-5 and V is TRBV19, with TRBD2 matching 8 bases. CDR3: CASSASGGGRRQETQYF. DNA of the CDR3: TGTGCCAGTAGCGCGAGCGGGGGCGGGAGAAGGCAAGAGACCCAGTACTTC.